These 18 T cell receptor beta chains came from one sample sequenced in a study of graft-versus-host responses after intestinal transplantation. These receptors lack a known antigen. Sequencing used immunoSEQ multiplex PCR; TCRdb keeps in-frame clones, though not all of them. The top ten hold less than 0.5% of the sample, which has 40,000 to 55,000 clones, roughly 83% seen once. Sequenced here: unstimulated CD4+ T cells sorted from spleen or lymph node cells, sampled before transplant. Receptors were obtained from a human donor who was the organ donor for an intestinal transplant.

This chain joins TRBV19 and TRBJ1-2, with D uncertain. Between the trimmed V and J ends, which lost 0 bases and 0 bases, there was a span of 8 bases. The CDR3 is 15 amino acids. The germline V gene encodes CDR1 LNHDA and CDR2 SQIVND (reference sequence). The CDR3 sequence: CASSIESRANYGYTF. The CDR3 DNA follows: TGTGCCAGTAGTATAGAGAGTCGAGCTAACTATGGCTACACCTTC.

The chain joins TRBV5-6 to TRBJ1-2, with 10 bases matching TRBD1. V shed 0 bases, J shed 5 bases, and the junction held 4 bases outside the gene matches. The CDR3 length is 15 residues. Germline V lookup: CDR1 SGHDT, CDR2 YYEEEE. CDR3 region: CASSLVDRGQYGYTF. For the CDR3, the DNA is TGTGCCAGCAGCTTGGTTGACAGGGGGCAATATGGCTACACCTTC.

The table lists this clone with a count of one. The chain is built from TRBV9 and TRBJ2-1; D is ambiguous. The germline CDR1 and CDR2 sequences are SGDLS and YYNGEE. Trimming removed 0 bases at V and 2 bases at J, with 9 bases between. The length of the CDR3 is 15 residues. In DNA, the CDR3 is TGTGCCAGCAGCGTAGTGAGTACCACCTACAATGAGCAGTTCTTC. Translating gives CASSVVSTTYNEQFF. The full variable domain, rest sourced from reference TRBV9 and TRBJ2-1, is DSGVTQTPKHLITATGQRVTLRCSPRSGDLSVYWYQQSLDQGLQFLIQYYNGEERAKGNILERFSAQQFPDLHSELNLSSLELGDSALYFCASSVVSTTYNEQFFGPGTRLTVL.

The count of this clone is one. J is TRBJ1-1 and V is TRBV29-1; possibly TRBD1 for D (6 bases). The germline CDR1 and CDR2 sequences are SQVTM and ANQGSEA. This CDR3 has 13 amino acids. V lost 7 bases, J lost 1 base, and 13 bases lay in between. The CDR3 reads CSADRFPNTEAFF. In DNA form, the CDR3 reads TGCAGCGCCGACAGGTTCCCGAACACTGAAGCTTTCTTT. Supplemented by reference TRBV29-1 and TRBJ1-1, the full variable domain reads SAVISQKPSRDICQRGTSLTIQCQVDSQVTMMFWYRQQPGQSLTLIATANQGSEATYESGFVIDKFPISRPNLTFSTLTVSNMSPEDSSIYLCSADRFPNTEAFFGQGTRLTVV.

The chain combines TRBV11-3 with TRBJ2-7; 10 positions match TRBD2. The V gene's germline CDR1 is SGHNT and CDR2 YENEEA. V was pared by 4 bases and J by 0 bases, with 3 bases of the junction left unmatched. The CDR3 spans 15 residues. CDR3 sequence: CASSWTSGSSYEQYF. In nucleotides, the CDR3 is TGTGCCAGCAGCTGGACTAGCGGAAGCTCCTACGAGCAGTACTTC.

This clone was seen a single time. The V gene is TRBV5-4, the J gene TRBJ2-7, with unresolved D. V was cut by 2 bases and J by 5 bases, with 14 bases left in between. This CDR3 contains 14 residues. Germline CDR1 is SGHNT and CDR2 is YYREEE (reference sequence). The CDR3 protein is CASSFIYGSHEQYF. CDR3 coding DNA: TGTGCCAGCAGCTTCATTTATGGGTCCCACGAGCAGTACTTC. Together with reference TRBV5-4 and TRBJ2-7, the CDR3 gives the full variable domain: ETGVTQSPTHLIKTRGQQVTLRCSSQSGHNTVSWYQQALGQGPQFIFQYYREEENGRGNFPPRFSGLQFPNYSSELNVNALELDDSALYLCASSFIYGSHEQYFGPGTRLTVT.

The rearrangement links TRBV4-1 to TRBJ2-7, with 7 bases fitting TRBD2. Germline CDR1 reads MGHRA; CDR2 reads YSYEKL. The CDR3 length is 13 residues. V dropped 4 bases and J dropped 3; count of bases not matched to a gene: 3. As DNA, the CDR3 is TGCGCCAGCAGCCTCGGGGGGTACTACGAGCAGTACTTC. Its protein is CASSLGGYYEQYF.

The CDR3 DNA reads TGTGCCAGTAGTATAAGCTACAATGAGCAGTTCTTC. Translating it yields CASSISYNEQFF. The V gene is TRBV19, the J gene TRBJ2-1; D is ambiguous. CDR3 size: 12 residues. The ends were cut back, 2 bases at V and 3 bases at J, with 2 bases in the middle. The germline gives CDR1 LNHDA, CDR2 SQIVND (reference sequence). Full variable domain (outside the CDR3, taken from reference TRBV19 and TRBJ2-1): DGGITQSPKYLFRKEGQNVTLSCEQNLNHDAMYWYRQDPGQGLRLIYYSQIVNDFQKGDIAEGYSVSREKKESFPLTVTSAQKNPTAFYLCASSISYNEQFFGPGTRLTVL.

Points on this clone: This CDR3 is also generated by other DNA sequences in the sample. V gene TRBV27 combines with J gene TRBJ2-5; D not certain. The CDR3 length is 14 residues. Per germline, CDR1 MNHEY and CDR2 SMNVEV (reference sequence). V was trimmed by 3 bases and J by 2 bases, leaving 10 bases between them. CDR3 nucleotide sequence: TGTGCCAGCAGTTTGCTTGGGGTACAAGAGACCCAGTACTTC. Amino acids: CASSLLGVQETQYF.

This clone came up once. J is TRBJ2-5 and V is TRBV19; the match to TRBD2 covers 16 bases. V dropped 3 bases and J dropped 1; count of bases not matched to a gene: 5. This CDR3 region has 18 residues. Germline CDR1 is LNHDA and CDR2 is SQIVND (reference sequence). CDR3 nucleotide sequence: TGTGCCAGTAGTATTGGAGGGACTAGCGGGGGGGCCCAAGAGACCCAGTACTTC. As protein: CASSIGGTSGGAQETQYF.

This rearrangement joins TRBV19 to TRBJ2-2, with D perhaps matching TRBD2 (7 bases). V was pared by 6 bases and J by 6 bases, with 14 bases between. This CDR3 has 14 residues. The germline V gene encodes CDR1 LNHDA and CDR2 SQIVND (reference sequence). The chain's CDR3 is CASSLEGGAGELFF. CDR3 DNA: TGTGCCAGTAGCCTCGAAGGGGGGGCCGGGGAGCTGTTTTTT.

The V and J genes are TRBV4-2 and TRBJ1-1; TRBD1 agrees at 8 bases. The CDR3 is 18 residues long. Germline-derived CDR1 and CDR2 are LGHNA and YNFKEQ. V gave up 1 base and J gave up 1 base; unmatched junction bases: 11. CDR3 region: CASSQGRTGSVGNTEAFF. The CDR3 DNA follows: TGTGCCAGCAGCCAAGGGCGGACAGGGAGTGTGGGGAACACTGAAGCTTTCTTT.

The chain uses TRBV28 and TRBJ1-5, with D possibly being TRBD1 (5 bases). This CDR3 region has 13 residues. Germline V gene lookup returns CDR1 MDHEN and CDR2 SYDVKM. V was clipped by 2 bases and J by 6 bases, with 8 bases between them. For the CDR3, the DNA is TGTGCCAGCAGTTTACCCGGGGGTCAGCCCCAGCATTTT. Translation: CASSLPGGQPQHF.

The rearrangement joins TRBV10-3 to TRBJ2-7; D is perhaps TRBD1 (6 bases). Germline V gene sequence: CDR1 ENHRY, CDR2 SYGVKD. Trimming pared 2 bases from V and 6 bases from J, leaving 17 bases between. The CDR3 has 15 residues. As DNA, the CDR3 is TGTGCCATCAGTGAGCGGGACACCCGAAGCATCGAGCAGTACTTC. Amino acid sequence: CAISERDTRSIEQYF.

This sequence joins TRBV11-3 and TRBJ2-6, with D unclear. The CDR3 is 16 residues long. V lost 6 bases and J lost 1, with 13 bases in between. CDR1 is SGHNT and CDR2 is YENEEA in the germline V gene. This CDR3 reads CASRKTASSGANVLTF. The CDR3 DNA follows: TGTGCCAGCAGGAAAACTGCCAGTTCTGGGGCCAACGTCCTGACTTTC.

The chain employs TRBV5-1 and TRBJ2-1; D is ambiguous. This CDR3 comprises 14 residues. Germline values: CDR1 SGHRS, CDR2 YFSETQ. V was clipped by 5 bases and J by 2 bases, with 11 bases between them. The CDR3 spells CASSFTRPYNEQFF. CDR3 DNA sequence: TGCGCCAGCAGTTTTACGCGGCCCTACAATGAGCAGTTCTTC.

The V call is TRBV19, the J call TRBJ2-7; 7 bases are shared with TRBD1. The CDR3 runs 15 residues. Germline V gene sequence: CDR1 LNHDA, CDR2 SQIVND (reference sequence). Trimming removed 6 bases from V and 1 base from J; junction bases left unmatched: 9. The CDR3: CASRKTGDQSYEQYF. The DNA for the CDR3 is TGTGCCAGTAGAAAAACAGGGGACCAATCCTACGAGCAGTACTTC.

The rearrangement uses TRBV6-5 and TRBJ2-5; 10 bases align to TRBD2. The better agreement between TRBJ2-7 and the DNA end casts doubt on the J call. Per germline, CDR1 MNHEY and CDR2 SVGAGI. This CDR3 contains 14 residues. The CDR3 reads CASSWGTSAYEQYF. CDR3 in DNA: TGTGCCAGCAGTTGGGGGACTAGCGCCTACGAGCAGTACTTC.